This T cell receptor beta chain was captured in a study of cytomegalovirus exposure and HLA in healthy donors. Study-level background: The Caucasian-associated ancestry cluster contained roughly four fifths of the roughly 400 genotyped donors.

Study results and caveats: As immune exposure information, only CMV serostatus was available. Equally common other TCR beta chains were less clonally expanded than HLA-associated ones, a later analysis found. Reportedly, a later analysis found an Asian-associated ancestry cluster had fewer N-insertions than the roughly 630-donor mean.

This CDR3 region has 15 residues. Per the germline V gene, CDR1 is SQVTM and CDR2 is ANQGSEA. The V end was cut by 6 bases, the J end by 0 bases, with 14 bases between. Remarks on this clone: As yet, its antigen is unknown.

The PCR had 60 Vbeta and 13 Jbeta primers. Produced via immunoSEQ multiplex PCR; TCRdb's table is partial and in-frame only. The sample records about 160,000 clones, roughly 77% being singletons. The TCR sequence derives from a man aged 45-60 years in good health and CMV-seropositive. The rearrangement links TRBV29-1 to TRBJ2-2; tentatively, D is TRBD2 (6 bases). The specimen sequenced was PBMCs. CDR3 sequence (DNA): TGCAGCGTGCTGGTCGGGGGAGCGAACACCGGGGAGCTGTTTTTT. Translated: CSVLVGGANTGELFF.